This T cell receptor beta chain stems from a study of technical replicates of blood from a few donors. The table came from immunoSEQ multiplex PCR; TCRdb's copy has only in-frame clones and leaves some out. The repertoire has approximately 68,000 clones, roughly 97% of them found once; the top ten carry 0.25% to 0.35%. This receptor was identified in a human donor in good health. The sequenced sample was T cells isolated from PBMCs.

The CDR3 loop reads CASSPGGDRDYEQYF. The DNA for the CDR3 is TGTGCCAGCAGCCCGGGAGGGGACAGGGACTACGAGCAGTACTTC. The chain combines TRBV9 with TRBJ2-7, with TRBD1 as a possible D gene (9 bases). V was pared by 4 bases and J by 3 bases, with 17 bases between. This CDR3 spans 15 amino acids. Germline V gene lookup returns CDR1 SGDLS and CDR2 YYNGEE.